Below, 9 T cell receptor beta chains from the same sample are listed, as sequenced in a study of blood T cell repertoires in COVID-19. Clones were sequenced by immunoSEQ multiplex PCR, and TCRdb holds only the in-frame ones, with some missing. This sample has roughly 200,000 clones, with 76% found just once. Sequences were obtained from peripheral blood. Receptors were obtained from a woman aged 50 to 65 with active or convalescent COVID-19.

This clone was picked up a small number of times. The CDR3: CATPGLGYNSPLHF. The CDR3 DNA follows: TGTGCCACCCCAGGGCTTGGGTATAATTCACCCCTCCACTTT. This chain links TRBV24-1 with TRBJ1-6; perhaps TRBD1 as D (5 bases). In germline, CDR1 is KGHDR, CDR2 SFDVKD. The CDR3 covers 14 residues. V dropped 9 bases and J dropped 4 bases, with 12 bases sitting between them.

The V call is TRBV20-1, the J call TRBJ1-5; tentative D call: TRBD1 (5 bases). V was trimmed by 3 bases and J by 6 bases, leaving 15 bases between them. The CDR3 has 14 residues. Looked up from germline, CDR1 is DFQATT and CDR2 is SNEGSKA (reference sequence). CDR3 DNA sequence: TGCAGTGCTAGTACAGGAATGGAGGGTCAGCCCCAGCATTTT. Protein sequence: CSASTGMEGQPQHF.

CDR3 loop: CASSVGQGGNQPQHF. As DNA, the CDR3 is TGTGCCAGCAGCGTGGGACAGGGAGGCAATCAGCCCCAGCATTTT. The chain couples TRBV9 to TRBJ1-5; TRBD1 agrees at 9 bases. The CDR3 has 15 amino acids. CDR1 and CDR2 (germline): SGDLS, YYNGEE. The ends lost 2 bases at V and 2 bases at J; junction bases unmatched: 2.

This clone has more than one count but fewer than ten. The chain uses TRBV11-2 and TRBJ2-1, with unresolved D. This CDR3 is built from 11 residues. Germline values: CDR1 SGHAT, CDR2 FQNNGV. The germline V and J ends were trimmed by 2 bases and 8 bases, with 4 bases remaining between them. The CDR3 sequence: CASSLNYEQFF. CDR3 nucleotide sequence: TGTGCCAGCAGCTTAAACTATGAGCAGTTCTTC.

The chain couples TRBV2 to TRBJ1-3; D is undetermined. V lost 4 bases, J lost 0 bases, and 4 bases lay in between. The CDR3 is 13 amino acids. The germline V gene has CDR1 SNHLY and CDR2 FYNNEI. In DNA form, the CDR3 reads TGTGCCAGCAGTGCAATCTCTGGAAACACCATATATTTT. It translates to CASSAISGNTIYF. Based on the CDR3 plus reference TRBV2 and TRBJ1-3, the full variable domain is EPEVTQTPSHQVTQMGQEVILRCVPISNHLYFYWYRQILGQKVEFLVSFYNNEISEKSEIFDDQFSVERPDGSNFTLKIRSTKLEDSAMYFCASSAISGNTIYFGEGSWLTVV.

This rearrangement joins TRBV19 to TRBJ1-1; 11 bases agree with TRBD1. The V segment lost 4 bases and the J segment 1 base; nucleotides outside the gene matches: 8. This CDR3 is built from 17 residues. The germline gives CDR1 LNHDA, CDR2 SQIVND (reference sequence). In nucleotides, the CDR3 is TGTGCCAGTAGTACCCCGGACAGGGGGCGCGGGAACACTGAAGCTTTCTTT. Encoded protein: CASSTPDRGRGNTEAFF.

The chain joins TRBV18 to TRBJ2-5, with TRBD1 matching 10 bases. Germline trimming cut 5 bases from V and 4 bases from J; bases unmatched to any gene: 10. The CDR3 contains 16 residues. CDR1 and CDR2 from the germline V gene are KGHSH and LQKENI. DNA for the CDR3: TGTGCCAGCTCAGGTACCGGGACAGGGGTCGGAGAGACCCAGTACTTC. It is translated as CASSGTGTGVGETQYF.

This chain uses TRBV6-2 or TRBV6-3 with TRBJ2-7, with 7 bases identical to TRBD1. The CDR3 runs 14 residues. V trimming: 2 bases; J trimming: 9 bases; junction bases outside the gene matches: 10. In germline, CDR1 is MNHEY, CDR2 SVGEGT. The CDR3 here is CASSYERQGTRQYF. Written as DNA, the CDR3 is TGTGCCAGCAGTTACGAGAGACAGGGAACCCGGCAGTACTTC.

The chain links TRBV7-8 to TRBJ2-5; D possibly corresponds to TRBD1 (5 bases). Germline CDR1 is SGHVS and CDR2 is FQNEAQ. The CDR3 runs to 13 residues. Trimming shortened V by 4 bases and J by 4 bases, and 10 bases separated the two germline ends. In nucleotides, the CDR3 is TGTGCCAGCAGCTCCAGACAGTTAGAGACCCAGTACTTC. Protein sequence: CASSSRQLETQYF.